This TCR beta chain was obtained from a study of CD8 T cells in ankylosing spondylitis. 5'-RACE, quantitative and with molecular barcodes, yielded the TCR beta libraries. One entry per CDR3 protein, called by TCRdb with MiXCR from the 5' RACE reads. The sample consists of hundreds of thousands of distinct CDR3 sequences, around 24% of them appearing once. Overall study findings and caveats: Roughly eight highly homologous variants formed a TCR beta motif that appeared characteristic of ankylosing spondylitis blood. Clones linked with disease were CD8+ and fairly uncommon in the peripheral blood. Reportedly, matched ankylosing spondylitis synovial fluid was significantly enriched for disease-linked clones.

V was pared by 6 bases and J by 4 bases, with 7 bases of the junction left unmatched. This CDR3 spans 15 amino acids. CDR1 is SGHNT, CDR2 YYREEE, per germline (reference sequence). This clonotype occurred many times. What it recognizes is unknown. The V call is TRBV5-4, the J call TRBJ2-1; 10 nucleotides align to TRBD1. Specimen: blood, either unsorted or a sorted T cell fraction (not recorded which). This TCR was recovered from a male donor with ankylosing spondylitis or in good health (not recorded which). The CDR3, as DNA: TGTGCCAGCACCGACCGGACAGGGGGGTACAATGAGCAGTTCTTC. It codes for CASTDRTGGYNEQFF.